This TCR beta chain was captured by sequencing in a study of blood T cells in healthy people across ages. With a J-beta primer mix and a sample-barcoded 5' primer, a second PCR ran 7 to 11 cycles. TCRdb called the 5' RACE reads again in MiXCR, with one record for every CDR3 protein. This table has approximately 810,000 distinct CDR3 sequences, 30% to 45% appearing once. The CDR3 covers 15 residues. CDR1 is MNHEY and CDR2 is SMNVEV in the germline V gene (reference sequence). V lost 6 bases and J lost 4; bases outside the gene matches: 10. This clonotype was seen at least ten times. The antigen remains undetermined. Study-level results: Naive CD4+ cells and diversity were both higher in long-lived donors than in aged donors.

The TCR sequence derives from a man between 18 and 29 years old in good health. The sequenced material came from blood. The rearrangement uses TRBV27 and TRBJ1-2; 8 bases map to TRBD1. The CDR3 nucleotides read TGTGCCAGCAGACCCCGGCCCGACAGGGGCTATGGCTACACCTTC. The encoded protein is CASRPRPDRGYGYTF.